Following are 8 T cell receptor beta chains from one sample sequenced in a study of Ad26.COV2.S vaccination and SARS-CoV-2 variants. Repertoires were generated with immunoSEQ multiplex PCR, while TCRdb's copy carries only in-frame clones and drops some. The sample records 300,000 to 450,000 clones, around 84% being singletons. Described treatment: 15 to 20 received Ad26.COV2.S at low or high dose, single or two shots; 5 received placebo; per-sample allocation not given. Sampling took place 63 days after the first vaccine or placebo injection. This specimen consisted of peripheral blood, obtained in a trial of Ad26.COV2.S vaccine versus placebo. Every receptor here comes from a person between 18 and 65 years old who received the Ad26.COV2.S COVID-19 vaccine or a placebo.

The chain carries TRBV3-1 (or the pseudogene TRBV3-2) and TRBJ2-6, with 8 bases lining up with TRBD2. V dropped 7 bases and J dropped 0; count of bases not matched to a gene: 5. The germline V gene has CDR1 LGHDT and CDR2 YNNKEL (reference sequence). The CDR3 length is 16 residues. DNA of the CDR3: TGTGCCAGCACGTGGGCGGGAGGCTCTGGGGCCAACGTCCTGACTTTC. Its translation is CASTWAGGSGANVLTF.

This clone came up once. The genes are TRBV12-3 or TRBV12-4 and TRBJ2-7; D is undetermined. The CDR3 has 12 amino acids. Trimming shortened V by 3 bases and J by 3 bases, and 6 bases separated the two germline ends. The CDR3 DNA reads as TGTGCCAGCAGTTTGCCCGGCTACGAGCAGTACTTC. Protein sequence: CASSLPGYEQYF.

The chain combines TRBV7-2 with TRBJ2-7; no clear D gene. V lost 4 bases to trimming and J lost 5 bases, with 12 bases between them. CDR1 SGHTA and CDR2 FQGNSA come from the germline V gene. The length of the CDR3 is 13 residues. The CDR3 sequence: CASSSLRRDEQYF. CDR3 coding DNA: TGTGCCAGCAGCTCTCTGCGGCGAGACGAGCAGTACTTC.

V is TRBV25-1 and J is TRBJ2-5; D is perhaps TRBD1 (6 bases). This CDR3 has 16 amino acids. Germline V gives CDR1 MGHDK, CDR2 SYGVNS. Trimming removed 5 bases from V and 2 bases from J, with 18 bases in between. CDR3 residues: CASSPRRGRGQETQYF. Written as DNA, the CDR3 is TGTGCCAGCAGTCCGCGCAGGGGAAGGGGTCAAGAGACCCAGTACTTC.

The rearrangement links TRBV24-1 to TRBJ2-1; D unclear. The CDR3 runs to 12 residues. V dropped 3 bases and J dropped 6 bases, with 5 bases sitting between them. Germline V gene lookup returns CDR1 KGHDR and CDR2 SFDVKD. The CDR3 here is CATSDLSNEQFF. CDR3 bases: TGTGCCACCAGTGATCTAAGCAATGAGCAGTTCTTC.

The chain joins TRBV3-1 (or the pseudogene TRBV3-2) to TRBJ1-2; 10 bases agree with TRBD1. After removal of 1 base from V and 7 bases from J, the junction contained 9 bases not matched to a gene. CDR1 is LGHDT, CDR2 YNNKEL, per germline (reference sequence). CDR3 length: 16 amino acids. Here the CDR3 reads CASSQAVETGGFGYTF. CDR3 sequence (DNA): TGTGCCAGCAGCCAAGCGGTGGAGACAGGGGGCTTTGGCTACACCTTC.

This clone was counted only a few times. A read error may account for a junction end that differs from germline. V and J are TRBV20-1 and TRBJ2-1; D gene ambiguous. Germline V gives CDR1 DFQATT, CDR2 SNEGSKA (reference sequence). The CDR3 extends over 11 amino acids. CDR3 sequence: CSASLGNGQFF. The CDR3 coding sequence is TGCAGTGCTAGTTTGGGAAATGGGCAGTTCTTC.

V and J are TRBV6-5 and TRBJ2-1; 8 nucleotides align to TRBD2. Germline-derived CDR1 and CDR2 are MNHEY and SVGAGI. CDR3 length: 15 amino acids. V dropped 1 base and J dropped 3; count of bases not matched to a gene: 2. CDR3 coding DNA: TGTGCCAGCAGTTACTTCGCGGGGGGCTACAATGAGCAGTTCTTC. It yields the protein CASSYFAGGYNEQFF.